The sequence of this T cell receptor beta chain was determined in a study of blood T cells in healthy people across ages. A second PCR of about 6 to 12 cycles used a sample-barcoded 5' primer and a J-beta primer mix. A single record per CDR3 protein comes from TCRdb applying MiXCR to the 5' RACE reads. The table lists under 2,000,000 distinct CDR3 sequences, around 50% of them singletons. The CDR3 contains 15 residues. Germline-derived CDR1 and CDR2 are LGHNT and FRNRAP. V was clipped by 2 bases and J by 0 bases; unmatched bases: 3. The chain uses TRBV12-5 and TRBJ1-2; 7 positions agree with TRBD1. The clonotype comes from a woman aged 40-49 years in good health. Sequenced: blood. The CDR3: CASGLSTGANYGYTF. As DNA, the CDR3 is TGTGCTAGTGGTTTGTCCACAGGGGCTAACTATGGCTACACCTTC.